This T cell receptor beta chain appears in the sequencing data of a study of T and B cells in COVID-19 patients. Study details: Of 20 to 25 active-infection patients, over 9 were critically ill with mechanical ventilation or extracorporeal membrane oxygenation.

Findings of the study overall: Clonality of TRB repertoires was high in active COVID-19; recovery brought above-healthy diversity and richness. Blood from mildly ill patients while symptomatic, and early samples from severe cases, were scarce. Patients with COVID-19 reportedly showed strongly skewed T cell receptor beta variable and joining gene usage.

Blood genomic DNA input for TRB amplification was roughly 220-500 ng. This CDR3 is built from 14 residues. V shed 9 bases, J shed 4 bases, and the junction held 8 bases outside the gene matches. Germline V gives CDR1 SEHNR, CDR2 FQNEAQ (reference sequence). BIOMED2 TRB-A/B primer pools were used in multiplex TRB PCR. Via MiXCR, TCRdb re-called the multiplex PCR reads, giving one row per CDR3 protein. The table lists around 6,500 distinct CDR3 sequences, roughly 32% of them singletons. Comment on this clonotype: Its antigen is unknown.

The sequence was collected from a human donor with active COVID-19. The material sequenced was blood. V usage is TRBV7-9 and J usage is TRBJ2-3; TRBD1 matches 9 bases. The DNA of the CDR3 is TGTGCCAGTAATCCGGGACAGGGTTCAGATACGCAGTATTTT. Translated: CASNPGQGSDTQYF.